This T cell receptor beta chain emerged from a study of T-cell memory formation after mild COVID-19. Study as a whole: Most TCR clusters belonged to a single donor. Study results and caveats: CD4+ contracting clones lay mainly in CM and EM, CD8+ ones in EMRA.

The table lists this clonotype with a few counts. Its target is unknown. TCRdb processed the 5' RACE reads anew with MiXCR; each CDR3 protein has one entry. This table has around 430,000 distinct CDR3 sequences, about 16% appearing once. V was clipped by 0 bases and J by 0 bases, with 9 bases between them. The length of the CDR3 is 16 residues. This clonotype was sampled from a man younger than 35 who had mild COVID-19 (a few samples of this study predate the infection). Cell type and time point are not known. Sequenced material: PBMCs or a T cell subset sorted from them (not recorded which). This chain uses TRBV12-3 or TRBV12-4 with TRBJ1-3, with D possibly matching TRBD1 (6 bases). This chain's CDR3 is CASSLARGSSGNTIYF. In nucleotides, the CDR3 is TGTGCCAGCAGTTTAGCCAGGGGCAGCTCTGGAAACACCATATATTTT.